The text below deals with one T cell receptor beta chain. With 1 base removed from V and 0 bases from J, the gap between germline ends came to 10 bases. Per the germline V gene, CDR1 is SGHAT and CDR2 is FQDESV (reference sequence). The CDR3 totals 15 residues. This sample stems from a study of T cells in Graves' hyperthyroidism and ophthalmopathy. Amplified TCR beta CDR3 regions derived from RNA transcripts. A first-round RT-PCR of the TCR CDR3 used the HTBI primer set. MiXCR was run by TCRdb on the multiplex PCR reads, yielding one entry per CDR3 protein. The sample contains 360,000 or so distinct CDR3 sequences, roughly 15% of which appear only once.

The clonotype originates from a woman in her sixties or seventies with Graves' ophthalmopathy. The sample was blood. The rearrangement joins TRBV11-1 to TRBJ2-7, with D unresolved. The CDR3 protein is CASSLEVGSSYEQYF. Written as DNA, the CDR3 is TGTGCCAGCAGCTTAGAAGTCGGTAGCTCCTACGAGCAGTACTTC.